This TCR beta chain was identified during a study of T cell responses to AZD1222 COVID-19 vaccine. Only in-frame clones appear in the TCRdb table, and some are missing; sequencing was by immunoSEQ multiplex PCR. The table records about 130,000 clones, roughly 87% of them present only once. Study outcomes and limitations: Compared with day 0, the breadth and depth of the Spike-specific TCR repertoire rose significantly after two doses of AZD1222. Among the donors, most were white British and more were female, and clonal diversity was possibly underestimated. Reportedly, nearly half the spike-specific TCRs target unmutated variant regions.

A note on this clone: The antigen remains undetermined.

Pooled samples include second doses given at about 4 or 12 weeks. The specimen was peripheral blood, collected 28 days after the second AZD1222 dose. The source is an adult who received the AZD1222 COVID-19 vaccine.

The CDR3 protein is CASSEVLQGLMNTEAFF. Written as DNA, the CDR3 is TGTGCCAGCAGTGAAGTACTCCAGGGCCTAATGAACACTGAAGCTTTCTTT. The chain employs TRBV6-1 and TRBJ1-1; D is perhaps TRBD1 (5 bases). V was pared by 1 base and J by 0 bases, with 15 bases between. The CDR3 sequence is 17 residues long. Germline CDR1 MNHNS, CDR2 SASEGT.